The TCR beta chain described here comes from a study of technical replicates of blood from four donors. Produced via immunoSEQ multiplex PCR; TCRdb's table is partial and in-frame only. The table lists about 88,000 clones, approximately 94% of them singletons, with about 0.27% in the top ten. Trimming removed 3 bases at V and 2 bases at J, with 8 bases between. CDR1 MNHNS and CDR2 SASEGT come from the germline V gene. This CDR3 comprises 13 residues. The sequence was collected from a human donor in good health. The sample comprised T cells isolated from PBMCs. The chain links TRBV6-1 to TRBJ2-7; D unclear. CDR3 sequence reads: CASSDRQAYEQYF. In DNA form, the CDR3 reads TGTGCCAGCAGTGACCGACAAGCCTACGAGCAGTACTTC.